This is a list of T cell receptor beta chains from one sample in a study of CD8+ T cells in alopecia areata. TCRdb's copy holds only in-frame clones and misses some; the assay was immunoSEQ multiplex PCR. In the table there are 150,000 to 200,000 clones, approximately 56% of which are singletons. Material: CD4+ T cells sorted from blood, obtained at week 0. These receptors all stem from a human donor with alopecia areata. Each CDR3 is given with its conserved first and last residue. The order of the fields is V gene, J gene, CDR3 protein.

TRBV7-9	TRBJ2-7	CASSPGTGGYEQYF
TRBV30	TRBJ1-2	CAWSVSGNYGYTF
TRBV29-1	TRBJ1-2	CSASERGGYTF
TRBV21-1	TRBJ1-5	CAEPDLFNQPQHF
TRBV21-1	TRBJ1-1	CASILGQGGAFF
TRBV27	TRBJ1-1	CASPEVGGEAFF
TRBV27	TRBJ2-7	CASRLHGSGEQYF
TRBV5-6	TRBJ1-1	CASSLVLGSREAFF
TRBV5-5	TRBJ2-2	CASSLITQGWDTGELFF
TRBV4-1	TRBJ1-5	CASSQHSDRGRNSNQPQHF
TRBV30	TRBJ1-6	CAWSSPGQGRSPLHF
TRBV5-1	TRBJ2-5	CASSYREQETQYF
TRBV12-5	TRBJ2-1	CASGPPGSNEQFF
TRBV11-2	TRBJ2-7	CASSTGPAGDEQYF
TRBV11-3	TRBJ2-2	CASTLGATNTGELFF
TRBV5-4	TRBJ2-5	CASSKGDVSMGETQYF
TRBV28	TRBJ1-5	CASSLRVPGQPQHF
TRBV19	TRBJ2-1	CASSIEASSYNEQFF
TRBV5-6	TRBJ2-7	CASSLGGEQYF
TRBV7-2	TRBJ2-5	CASSLGSRETQYF
TRBV29-1	TRBJ1-4	CSVSEDLLGKLFF
TRBV6-1	TRBJ2-6	CASRDSSSGANVLTF
TRBV30	TRBJ1-1	CAWSVWGFGTEAFF
TRBV5-1	TRBJ2-4	CASTKGTQGKNIQYF
TRBV7-6	TRBJ2-1	CASSLSWRGPGNEQFF
TRBV2	TRBJ1-5	CASSELTGVQPQHF